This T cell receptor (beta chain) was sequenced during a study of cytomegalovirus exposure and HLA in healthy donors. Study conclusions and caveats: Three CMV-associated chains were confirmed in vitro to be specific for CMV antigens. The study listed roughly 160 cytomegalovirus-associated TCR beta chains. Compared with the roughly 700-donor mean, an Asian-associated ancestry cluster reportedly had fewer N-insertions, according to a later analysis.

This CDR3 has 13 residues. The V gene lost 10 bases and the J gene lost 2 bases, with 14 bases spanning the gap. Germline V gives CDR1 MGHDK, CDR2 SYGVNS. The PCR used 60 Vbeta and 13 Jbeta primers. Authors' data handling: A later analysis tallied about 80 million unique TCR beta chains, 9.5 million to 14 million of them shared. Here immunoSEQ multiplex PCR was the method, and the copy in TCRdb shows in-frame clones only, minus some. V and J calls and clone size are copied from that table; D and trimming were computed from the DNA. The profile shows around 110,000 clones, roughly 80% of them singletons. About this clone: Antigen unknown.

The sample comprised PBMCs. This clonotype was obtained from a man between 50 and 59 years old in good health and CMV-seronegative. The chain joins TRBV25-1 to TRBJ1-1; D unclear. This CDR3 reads CAIPLVGNTEAFF. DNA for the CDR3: TGTGCCATTCCTTTAGTCGGTAACACTGAAGCTTTCTTT.